The TCR beta chain described here comes from a study of radiation and T cells in renal cell carcinoma. Study-level findings and limits: From baseline, blood top tumor clonotypes peaked at 2 weeks post-radiation.

V lost 2 bases and J lost 5, with 15 bases in between. This CDR3 is 15 amino acids long. Germline values: CDR1 MDHEN, CDR2 SYDVKM. Assay: immunoSEQ multiplex PCR; the TCRdb copy retains only in-frame clones and omits some. The sample contains some 100,000 clones, around 84% of which appear only once. This sample's time point: blood 4 weeks post-SBRT, at nephrectomy. Noted treatment: 15 Gy SBRT to primary tumor, nephrectomy 4 weeks later. Radiation-treated patients gave blood at baseline, week 2 and week 4. To note about this clone: Its antigen remains unidentified.

This clonotype was sampled from a man between 60 and 75 years old with renal cell carcinoma. The chain is built from TRBV28 and TRBJ2-5; D is undetermined. The sequencing here drew on blood, taken from a patient whose treatment included radiotherapy and nephrectomy. The CDR3 here is CASSLGPEDGETQYF. DNA of the CDR3: TGTGCCAGCAGTTTAGGGCCTGAGGACGGGGAGACCCAGTACTTC.